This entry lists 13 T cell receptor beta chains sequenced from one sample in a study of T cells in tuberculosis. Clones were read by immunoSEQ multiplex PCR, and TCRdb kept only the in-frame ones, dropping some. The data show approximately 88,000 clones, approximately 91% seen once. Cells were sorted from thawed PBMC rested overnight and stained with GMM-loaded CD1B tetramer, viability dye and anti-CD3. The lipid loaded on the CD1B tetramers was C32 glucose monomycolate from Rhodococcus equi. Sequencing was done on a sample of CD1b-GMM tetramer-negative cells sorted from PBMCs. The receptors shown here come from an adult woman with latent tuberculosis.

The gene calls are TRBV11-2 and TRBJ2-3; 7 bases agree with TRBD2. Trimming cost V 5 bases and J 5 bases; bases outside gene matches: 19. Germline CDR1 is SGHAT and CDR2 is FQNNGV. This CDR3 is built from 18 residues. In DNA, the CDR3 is TGTGCCAGCAGCCCGTCGGAACTAGCGCCCTACCCAGGAGATACGCAGTATTTT. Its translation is CASSPSELAPYPGDTQYF.

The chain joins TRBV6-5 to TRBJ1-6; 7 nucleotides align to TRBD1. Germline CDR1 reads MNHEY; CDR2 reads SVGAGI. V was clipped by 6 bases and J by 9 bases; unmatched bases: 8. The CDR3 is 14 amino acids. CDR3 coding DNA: TGTGCCAGCAGCTACAGACAGGGTGGTTCACCCCTCCACTTT. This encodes CASSYRQGGSPLHF.

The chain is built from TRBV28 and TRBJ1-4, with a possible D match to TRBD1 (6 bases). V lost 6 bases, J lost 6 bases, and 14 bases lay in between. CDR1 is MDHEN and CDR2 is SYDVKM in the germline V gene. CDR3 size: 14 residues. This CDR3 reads CASREQGRDEKLFF. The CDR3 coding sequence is TGTGCCAGCAGAGAACAGGGACGGGATGAAAAACTGTTTTTT.

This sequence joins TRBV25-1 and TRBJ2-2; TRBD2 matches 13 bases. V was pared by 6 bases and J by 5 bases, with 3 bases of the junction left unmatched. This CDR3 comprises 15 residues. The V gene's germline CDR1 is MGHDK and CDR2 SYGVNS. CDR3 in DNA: TGTGCCAGCAGGGGGGGACTAGCGGGGACCGGGGAGCTGTTTTTT. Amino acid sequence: CASRGGLAGTGELFF.

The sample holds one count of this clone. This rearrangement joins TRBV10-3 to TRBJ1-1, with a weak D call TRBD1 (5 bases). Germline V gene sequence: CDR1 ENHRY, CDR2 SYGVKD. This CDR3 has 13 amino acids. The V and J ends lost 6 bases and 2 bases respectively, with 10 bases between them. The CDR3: CAISPDTNTEAFF. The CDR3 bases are TGTGCCATCAGCCCGGACACAAACACTGAAGCTTTCTTT.

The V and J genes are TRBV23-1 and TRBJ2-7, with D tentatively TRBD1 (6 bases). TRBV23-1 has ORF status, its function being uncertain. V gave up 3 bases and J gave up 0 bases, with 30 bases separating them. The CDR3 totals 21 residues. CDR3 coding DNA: TGCGCCAGCAGTCATAGAGGACACAGGGCAACAATGGAGGAGTCCTCCTACGAGCAGTACGTC. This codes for CASSHRGHRATMEESSYEQYV.

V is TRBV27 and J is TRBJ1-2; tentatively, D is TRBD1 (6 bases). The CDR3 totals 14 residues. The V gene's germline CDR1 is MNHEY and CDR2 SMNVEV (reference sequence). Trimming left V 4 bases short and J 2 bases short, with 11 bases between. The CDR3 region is CASSYRQANYGYTF. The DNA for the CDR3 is TGTGCCAGCAGTTACCGACAGGCGAACTATGGCTACACCTTC.

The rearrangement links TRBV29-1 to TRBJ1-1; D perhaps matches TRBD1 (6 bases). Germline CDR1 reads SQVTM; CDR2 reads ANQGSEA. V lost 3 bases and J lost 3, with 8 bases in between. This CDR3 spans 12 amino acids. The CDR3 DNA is TGCAGCGTTGAGGGGGCGGACACTGAAGCTTTCTTT. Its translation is CSVEGADTEAFF.

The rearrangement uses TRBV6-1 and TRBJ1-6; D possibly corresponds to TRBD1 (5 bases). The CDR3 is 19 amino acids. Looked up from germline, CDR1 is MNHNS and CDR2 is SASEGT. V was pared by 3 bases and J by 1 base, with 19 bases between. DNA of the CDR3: TGTGCCAGCAGTGACCTACCCCACGTTCAGGGTTCCTATAATTCACCCCTCCACTTT. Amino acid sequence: CASSDLPHVQGSYNSPLHF.

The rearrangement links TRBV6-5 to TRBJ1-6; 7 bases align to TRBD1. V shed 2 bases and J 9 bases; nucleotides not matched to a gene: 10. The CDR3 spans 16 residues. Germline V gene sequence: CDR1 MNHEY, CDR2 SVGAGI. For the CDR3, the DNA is TGTGCCAGCAGTTACGGAGCAGGGGGAATGGGTTCACCCCTCCACTTT. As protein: CASSYGAGGMGSPLHF.

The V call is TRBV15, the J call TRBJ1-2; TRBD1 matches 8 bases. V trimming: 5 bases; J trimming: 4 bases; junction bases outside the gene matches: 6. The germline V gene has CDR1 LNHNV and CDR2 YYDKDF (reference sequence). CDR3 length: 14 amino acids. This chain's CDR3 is CATSLPGGGYGYTF. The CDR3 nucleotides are TGTGCCACCAGCTTACCAGGGGGCGGCTATGGCTACACCTTC.

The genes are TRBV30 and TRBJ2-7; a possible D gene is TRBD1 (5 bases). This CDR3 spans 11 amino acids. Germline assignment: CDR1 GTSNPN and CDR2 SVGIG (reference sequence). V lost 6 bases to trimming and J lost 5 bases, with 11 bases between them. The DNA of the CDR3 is TGTGCCTGCCAGACAGTTCACGAGCAGTACTTC. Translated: CACQTVHEQYF.

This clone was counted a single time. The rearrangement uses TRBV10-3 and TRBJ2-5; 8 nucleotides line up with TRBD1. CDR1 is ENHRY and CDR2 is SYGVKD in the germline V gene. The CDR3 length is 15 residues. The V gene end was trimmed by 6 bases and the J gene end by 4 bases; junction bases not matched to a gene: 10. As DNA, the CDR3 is TGTGCCATCAGAACGGGACAGGCAGGGGCAGAGACCCAGTACTTC. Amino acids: CAIRTGQAGAETQYF.